The clone carrying this TCR beta chain was observed a few times. Its cognate antigen is unknown. Blood RNA was derived from unsorted whole blood, and germline DNA was extracted too. Patients had chronic HBV infection and were treatment-naive. Researchers generated TCR beta cDNA from around 0.55 ug of total RNA, relying on a constant-region primer. Three rounds of nested multiplex PCR with slightly modified ARM-PCR produced TCR beta libraries. Researchers ran the first two PCR rounds for approximately 10 cycles each with TRBV1-TRBV30 forward primers and a C-beta reverse primer. From the multiplex PCR reads, TCRdb called clonotypes with MiXCR, one entry per CDR3 protein. The repertoire holds about 200,000 distinct CDR3 sequences, approximately 64% seen once, with approximately 6.6% in the top ten. The CDR3 is 15 amino acids. V lost 5 bases and J 4 bases, leaving 14 bases between the germline ends. Per germline, CDR1 MNHNS and CDR2 SASEGT.

The data originate from a study of tumor-infiltrating lymphocytes in primary liver carcinoma. Whole-study results and caveats: Bulk samples went unsorted, so CD4+ and CD8+ repertoires were not compared.

The chain is built from TRBV6-1 and TRBJ1-4, with D perhaps TRBD1 (5 bases). The source is a woman aged 60-70 years with primary liver carcinoma and hepatitis B virus infection. Sequenced sample: peripheral blood. In nucleotides, the CDR3 is TGTGCCAGCAGTCTTCACGGGACGCTTAATGAAAAACTGTTTTTT. Its protein product is CASSLHGTLNEKLFF.